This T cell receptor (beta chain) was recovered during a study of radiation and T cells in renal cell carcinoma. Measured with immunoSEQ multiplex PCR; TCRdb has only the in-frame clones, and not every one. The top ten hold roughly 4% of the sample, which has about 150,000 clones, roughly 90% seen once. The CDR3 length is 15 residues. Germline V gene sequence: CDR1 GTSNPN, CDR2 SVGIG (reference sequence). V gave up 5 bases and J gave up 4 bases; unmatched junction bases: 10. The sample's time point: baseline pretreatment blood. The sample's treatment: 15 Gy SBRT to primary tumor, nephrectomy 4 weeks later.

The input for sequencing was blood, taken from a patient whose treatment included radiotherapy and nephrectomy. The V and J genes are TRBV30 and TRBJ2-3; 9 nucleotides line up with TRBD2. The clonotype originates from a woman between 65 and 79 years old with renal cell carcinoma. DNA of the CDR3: TGTGCCTGGGCCCGGGGCGGGGGGGCGGCAGATACGCAGTATTTT. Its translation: CAWARGGGAADTQYF.